Described below is a single TCR beta chain sequence and its context. Its cognate antigen has yet to be identified. Per-nucleotide qualities are absent, and no much larger clonotype sits a single base away. Collaborating institutions collected whole blood in K2EDTA tubes following their own protocols. Collaborator samples were shipped for TCRbeta analysis as frozen whole blood, isolated PBMCs, or DNA extracted from either sample type. V lost 1 base and J lost 4 bases, and the count of bases not matched to a germline gene is 6. The germline V gene encodes CDR1 LGHNA and CDR2 YSLEER. The CDR3 numbers 16 residues from cysteine through phenylalanine. Only the CDR3 portion is preserved as DNA: 48 bases, with reading frame beginning at the first base. These data originate in a study of blood T cell repertoires in COVID-19 (dated by TCRdb to between 2020 and 2021). General notes on the study: Samples covering the acute and convalescent phases of COVID-19 were provided by collaborators in the United States, Italy and Spain. The material from the prospective study consisted of cDNA or gDNA derived from T cells, B-cell-depleted T cells, or PBMCs. Samples were obtained from the ongoing ImmuneRACE study (first 160 participants) and from 1,200 or so subjects provided by 6 global collaborators. The repertoires were released in a freely available public database meant as a resource for research on the immune response to SARS-CoV-2. Deeply sampled blood TCRbeta repertoires from subjects exposed to, actively infected with, or recovered from COVID-19 were included in the dataset. A de-identified subject ID, COVID-19 status, age in years and sex were almost always included in the sample metadata. Where HLA class I and class II types were available, the types were taken from metadata supplied by the sample provider, not from assay-based typing. The paper's findings and limits, for the study overall: Clinical and demographic metadata were provided uncurated, with the amount varying by source and participant.

TCRbeta CDR3 regions were amplified from genomic DNA using the immunoSEQ Assay, a bias-controlled multiplex PCR. On the study's bioinformatics: The number of nucleated cells in each sample was estimated by amplification of reference gene primers within the assay. To quantify the absolute abundance of each unique TCRbeta CDR3 rearrangement, sequence reads were collapsed and filtered. For each sample, productive Simpson clonality was calculated as the square root of Simpson's diversity index over productive rearrangements. TCRdb limited this immuneACCESS table to in-frame rearrangements with V and J called. A share of clones is missing; checked studies link under half to unresolved V genes, and the rest is unexplained. The V and J calls and clone size are taken from that table; D and trimming were inferred from the DNA. The sample table lists roughly 85,000 clones, around 86% of them with a count of one. The top ten clones comprise 25% to 30% of the sample.

The sample was peripheral blood. The receptor chain draws on TRBV4-3 and TRBJ1-4, with 7 junctional bases fitting TRBD1. The receptor comes from a man aged 50-60 years with active or convalescent COVID-19. The CDR3 in this case is CASSQVEGANNEKLFF. The DNA sequence is given as TGCGCCAGCAGCCAAGTGGAGGGGGCGAATAATGAAAAACTGTTTTTT.